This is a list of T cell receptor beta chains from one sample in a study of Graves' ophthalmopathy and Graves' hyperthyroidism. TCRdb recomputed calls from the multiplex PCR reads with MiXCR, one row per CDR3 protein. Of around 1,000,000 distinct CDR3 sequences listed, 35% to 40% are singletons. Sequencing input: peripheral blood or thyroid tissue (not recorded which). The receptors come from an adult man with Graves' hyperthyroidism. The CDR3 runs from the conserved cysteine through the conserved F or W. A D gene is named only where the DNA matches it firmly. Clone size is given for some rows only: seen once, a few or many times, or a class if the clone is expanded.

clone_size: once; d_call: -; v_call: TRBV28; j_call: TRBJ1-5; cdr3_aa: CASATVGGVQPQHF; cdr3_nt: TGTGCCAGCGCTACCGTGGGGGGGGTTCAGCCCCAGCATTTT
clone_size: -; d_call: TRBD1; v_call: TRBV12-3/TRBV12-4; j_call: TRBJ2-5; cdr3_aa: CASSFETGYETQYF; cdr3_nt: TGTGCCAGCAGCTTCGAGACAGGGTACGAGACCCAGTACTTC
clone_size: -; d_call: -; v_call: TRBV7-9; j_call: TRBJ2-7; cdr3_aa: CASSMGPVDEQYF; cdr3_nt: TGTGCCAGCTCAATGGGGCCTGTAGACGAGCAGTACTTC
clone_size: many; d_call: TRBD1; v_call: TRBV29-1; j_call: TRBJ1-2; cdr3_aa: CSVPGGGQGDYGYTF; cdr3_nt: TGCAGCGTACCGGGGGGGGGACAGGGCGACTATGGCTACACCTTC
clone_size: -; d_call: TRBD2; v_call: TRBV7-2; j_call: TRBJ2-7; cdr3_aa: CASSLGTSAGGIYEQYF; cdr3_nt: TGTGCCAGCAGCTTAGGCACGTCGGCGGGGGGGATCTACGAGCAGTACTTC
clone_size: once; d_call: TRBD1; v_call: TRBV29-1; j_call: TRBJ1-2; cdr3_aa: CSVARQGGGYTF; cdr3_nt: TGCAGCGTTGCCAGACAGGGCGGCGGCTACACCTTC
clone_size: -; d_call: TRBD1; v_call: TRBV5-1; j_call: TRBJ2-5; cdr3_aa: CASSYTGTGSETQYF; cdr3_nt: TGCGCCAGCAGTTACACCGGGACAGGGTCGGAGACCCAGTACTTC
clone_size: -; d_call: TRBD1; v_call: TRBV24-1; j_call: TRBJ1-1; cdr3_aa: CATSDPDRGMNTEAFF; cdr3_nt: TGTGCCACCAGTGATCCGGACAGGGGAATGAACACTGAAGCTTTCTTT
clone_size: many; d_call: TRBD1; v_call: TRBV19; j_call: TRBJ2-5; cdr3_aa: CASSSQGVVTQYF; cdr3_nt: TGTGCCAGTAGTTCACAGGGGGTAGTAACCCAGTACTTC
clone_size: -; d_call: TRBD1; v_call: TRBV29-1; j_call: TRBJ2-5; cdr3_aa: CSVGDSGNTGETQYF; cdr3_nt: TGCAGCGTTGGGGACAGCGGCAACACCGGGGAGACCCAGTACTTC
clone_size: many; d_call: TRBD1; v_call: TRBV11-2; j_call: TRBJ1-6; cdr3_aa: CASSLQTGGNSPLHF; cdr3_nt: TGTGCCAGCAGCTTGCAGACAGGGGGTAATTCACCCCTCCACTTT
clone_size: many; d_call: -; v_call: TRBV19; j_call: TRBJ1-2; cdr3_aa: CASSMRDGDGYTF; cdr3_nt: TGTGCCAGTAGTATGCGGGACGGGGATGGCTACACCTTC
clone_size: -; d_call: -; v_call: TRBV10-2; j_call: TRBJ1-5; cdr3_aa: CASSEEGSNQPQHF; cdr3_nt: TGCGCCAGCAGTGAGGAAGGTAGCAATCAGCCCCAGCATTTT
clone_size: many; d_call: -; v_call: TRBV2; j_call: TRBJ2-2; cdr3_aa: CASTGQGDTGELFF; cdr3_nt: TGTGCCAGCACGGGGCAGGGAGATACCGGGGAGCTGTTTTTT
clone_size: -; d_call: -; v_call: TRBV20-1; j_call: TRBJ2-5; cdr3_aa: CSARMVGGTQGTQYF; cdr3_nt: TGCAGTGCTAGGATGGTTGGGGGAACCCAAGGGACCCAGTACTTC
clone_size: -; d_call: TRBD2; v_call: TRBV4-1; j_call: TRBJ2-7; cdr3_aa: CASSQRLAGGLGEQYF; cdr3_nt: TGCGCCAGCAGCCAACGACTAGCGGGAGGCTTAGGGGAGCAGTACTTC
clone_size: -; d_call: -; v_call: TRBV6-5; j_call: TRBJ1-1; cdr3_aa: CASSSLGGNTEAFF; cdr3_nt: TGTGCCAGCAGTTCCTTGGGGGGCAACACTGAAGCTTTCTTT
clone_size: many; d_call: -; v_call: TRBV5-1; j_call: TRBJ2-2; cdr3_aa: CASSLAGVGHSTGELFF; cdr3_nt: TGCGCCAGCAGCTTGGCCGGAGTAGGTCATAGCACCGGGGAGCTGTTTTTT
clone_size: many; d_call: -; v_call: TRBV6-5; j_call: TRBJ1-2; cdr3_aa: CASRPGHNYGYTF; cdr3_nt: TGTGCCAGCAGGCCTGGCCACAACTATGGCTACACCTTC
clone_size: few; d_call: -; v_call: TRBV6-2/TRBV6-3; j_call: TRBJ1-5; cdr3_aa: CASSYPTMGTGNQPQHF; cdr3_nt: TGTGCCAGCAGTTACCCAACGATGGGTACAGGGAATCAGCCCCAGCATTTT
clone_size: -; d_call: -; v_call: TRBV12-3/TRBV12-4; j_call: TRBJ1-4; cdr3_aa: CASSLSGPGGEKLFF; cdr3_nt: TGTGCCAGCAGTTTATCGGGACCGGGAGGGGAAAAACTGTTTTTT
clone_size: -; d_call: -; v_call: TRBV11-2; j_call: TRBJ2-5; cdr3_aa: CASATGTVHPQYF; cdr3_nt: TGTGCCAGCGCCACCGGGACGGTTCATCCCCAGTACTTC
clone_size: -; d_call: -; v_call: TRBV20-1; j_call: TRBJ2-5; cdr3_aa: CSARQSRQETQYF; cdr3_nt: TGCAGTGCTAGACAGAGCCGTCAAGAGACCCAGTACTTC
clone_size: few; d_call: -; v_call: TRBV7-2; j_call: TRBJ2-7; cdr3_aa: CASSLIGQTTYEQYF; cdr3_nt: TGTGCCAGCAGCTTAATCGGACAGACCACTTACGAGCAGTACTTC
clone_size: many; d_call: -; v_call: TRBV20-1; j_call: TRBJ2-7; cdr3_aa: CSASSGAQSYEQYF; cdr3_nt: TGCAGTGCTAGTTCAGGGGCCCAATCCTACGAGCAGTACTTC
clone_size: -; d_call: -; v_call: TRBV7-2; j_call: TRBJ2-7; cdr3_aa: CASSSTDNSYEQYF; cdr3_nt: TGTGCCAGCAGCTCCACCGACAACTCCTACGAGCAGTACTTC
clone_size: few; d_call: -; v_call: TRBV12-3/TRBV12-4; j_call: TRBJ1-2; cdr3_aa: CASSPRAGNFGYTF; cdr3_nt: TGTGCCAGCAGTCCGAGGGCCGGGAACTTCGGCTACACCTTC
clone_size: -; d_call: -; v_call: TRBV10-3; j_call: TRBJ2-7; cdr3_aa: CASRSYSSYEQYF; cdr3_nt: TGTGCCAGCAGAAGTTACTCCTCCTACGAGCAGTACTTC
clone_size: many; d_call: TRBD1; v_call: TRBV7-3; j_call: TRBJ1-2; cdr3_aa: CASSRTGGRGYTF; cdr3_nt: TGTGCCAGCAGCCGTACAGGGGGCCGAGGCTACACCTTC